This entry lists 7 T cell receptor beta chains sequenced from one sample in a study of T cells in Graves' hyperthyroidism and ophthalmopathy. TCR beta CDR3 regions were amplified from RNA transcripts. The TCR CDR3 first-round RT-PCR relied on the HTBI primer set. One entry per CDR3 protein results from TCRdb running MiXCR on the multiplex PCR reads. The sample records a few hundred thousand distinct CDR3 sequences, about half being singletons. The sequenced sample consisted of peripheral blood or thyroid tissue (not recorded which). The receptors originated from a woman aged 18-29 years with Graves' hyperthyroidism.

J is TRBJ2-7 and V is TRBV29-1, with 10 bases identical to TRBD1. CDR1 and CDR2 from the germline V gene are SQVTM and ANQGSEA. Germline trimming cut 4 bases from V and 2 bases from J; bases unmatched to any gene: 11. The CDR3 runs to 16 residues. The CDR3 region is CSVASSPTGGTYEQYF. DNA of the CDR3: TGCAGCGTTGCCAGCAGTCCGACAGGGGGCACCTACGAGCAGTACTTC.

The sample holds a few counts of this clonotype. A much larger clone is a single base away; this may be a read error. The chain combines TRBV12-3 or TRBV12-4 with TRBJ2-7; D might be TRBD2 (6 bases). The V and J ends lost 6 bases and 5 bases respectively, with 20 bases between them. The CDR3 loop spans 15 amino acids. The CDR3 spells CASSPARTNQHEQYF. The CDR3 region has the DNA TGTGCCAGCAGCCCCGCCCGGACTAATCAGCACGAGCAGTACTTC.

The sample holds many counts of this clonotype. V and J are TRBV27 and TRBJ1-5, with D hard to call. The CDR3 is made up of 13 amino acids. Deletions cut 0 bases from V and 2 bases from J, with 2 bases between. Looked up from germline, CDR1 is MNHEY and CDR2 is SMNVEV (reference sequence). Here the CDR3 DNA reads TGTGCCAGCAGTTTATCTCGCAATCAGCCCCAGCATTTT. Translated, it gives CASSLSRNQPQHF.

This clonotype was observed a few times. J is TRBJ2-6 and V is TRBV24-1; D gene uncertain. CDR1 is KGHDR and CDR2 is SFDVKD in the germline V gene. The V gene lost 2 bases and the J gene lost 1 base, with 8 bases spanning the gap. The CDR3 spans 16 residues. The CDR3 region has the DNA TGTGCCACCAGTGATTCGTCCGGGTCTGGGGCCAACGTCCTGACTTTC. Its translation: CATSDSSGSGANVLTF.

This clonotype was seen just once. This clone may be a read error of a much larger clone one base away. The chain has TRBV5-1 and TRBJ2-6; D may be TRBD1 or TRBD2 (5 bases each). Germline values: CDR1 SGHRS, CDR2 YFSETQ. This CDR3 contains 17 residues. The CDR3 region has the DNA TGCGCCAGCAGCTTGGGGGGACCCACCTCTGGGGCCAACGTCCTGGCTTTC. Its protein is CASSLGGPTSGANVLAF.

The J gene is TRBJ1-4, the V gene TRBV5-5, with D perhaps matching TRBD1 (6 bases). The CDR3 is 17 amino acids. CDR1 and CDR2 from the germline V gene are SGHKS and YYEKEE (reference sequence). The V and J ends lost 4 bases and 0 bases respectively, with 16 bases between them. The CDR3 here is CASSDTGTGPTNEKLFF. The CDR3 DNA is TGTGCCAGCAGCGATACTGGCACAGGGCCAACTAATGAAAAACTGTTTTTT. Supplemented by reference TRBV5-5 and TRBJ1-4, the full variable domain reads DAGVTQSPTHLIKTRGQQVTLRCSPISGHKSVSWYQQVLGQGPQFIFQYYEKEERGRGNFPDRFSARQFPNYSSELNVNALLLGDSALYLCASSDTGTGPTNEKLFFGSGTQLSVL.

This chain connects TRBV20-1 to TRBJ2-5; 13 positions match TRBD2. CDR1 and CDR2 (germline): DFQATT, SNEGSKA (reference sequence). The CDR3 is 15 amino acids. The CDR3 DNA reads as TGCAGCCCCAGGACTAGCGGGAGTGGGCTGGGGACCCAGTACTTC. Protein: CSPRTSGSGLGTQYF.